The source of this TCR beta chain is a study of blood T cell repertoires in COVID-19. Across the whole study: Spain, Italy and the United States supplied samples that represented acute and convalescent COVID-19. The cDNA or gDNA used as material had been derived from T cells, B-cell-depleted T cells, or PBMCs.

The germline V gene has CDR1 SGHNT and CDR2 YYREEE (reference sequence). The CDR3 consists of 14 residues. The germline V and J ends were trimmed by 0 bases and 0 bases, with 7 bases remaining between them. Data came from immunoSEQ multiplex PCR; TCRdb stores just in-frame clones and leaves some out. The table shows more than 65,000 clones, with 65% to 85% occurring only once. Sequenced input: peripheral blood. This receptor was identified in a woman in her forties or fifties with acute or convalescent COVID-19. The chain has TRBV5-4 and TRBJ2-7; D is perhaps TRBD1 (6 bases). CDR3 nucleotide sequence: TGTGCCAGCAGCTTGGGCAGGGGCTCCTACGAGCAGTACTTC. Its translation is CASSLGRGSYEQYF.